The 30 T cell receptor beta chains presented below share a single source sample, sequenced in a study. TCRdb itself ran the 5' RACE reads through MiXCR, one entry per CDR3 protein. The sample carries under 65,000 distinct CDR3 sequences, less than 25% recorded once. The sorted Tregs were CD4+CD25+CD127-/low cells. Sequencing was performed on tumor-infiltrating Tregs sorted from the breast tumor. These receptors were obtained from a female donor with breast cancer.

The gene calls are TRBV25-1 and TRBJ2-3, with D possibly matching TRBD1 (6 bases). V gave up 10 bases and J gave up 1 base, with 15 bases separating them. The CDR3 is 14 residues long. From germline, CDR1 is MGHDK and CDR2 SYGVNS. CDR3 loop: CATKGEGGTDTQYF. In DNA form, the CDR3 reads TGTGCCACCAAGGGGGAAGGGGGCACAGATACGCAGTATTTT.

The rearrangement uses TRBV5-1 and TRBJ1-1; unclear D gene. CDR3 size: 13 residues. Trimming removed 0 bases from V and 10 bases from J, with 13 bases in between. Germline V gives CDR1 SGHRS, CDR2 YFSETQ. The CDR3 nucleotides read TGCGCCAGCAGCTTGGGAAGGCAGGAACTAGCTTTCTTT. This gives the protein CASSLGRQELAFF.

V gene TRBV25-1 combines with J gene TRBJ1-1; possibly TRBD1 for D (5 bases). The ends were cut back, 1 base at V and 10 bases at J, with 13 bases in the middle. From germline, CDR1 is MGHDK and CDR2 SYGVNS. The CDR3 length is 13 residues. CDR3 bases: TGTGCCAGCAGTGAATTAGGTTTAAGGGGAGCTTTCTTT. The encoded protein is CASSELGLRGAFF. Full variable domain (rest looked up from reference TRBV25-1 and TRBJ1-1): EADIYQTPRYLVIGTGKKITLECSQTMGHDKMYWYQQDPGMELHLIHYSYGVNSTEKGDLSSESTVSRIRTEHFPLTLESARPSHTSQYLCASSELGLRGAFFGQGTRLTVV.

A note on this clonotype: An end of the junction does not agree with germline; a read error may underlie this. V and J are TRBV24-1 and TRBJ2-3; 10 nucleotides align to TRBD2. The CDR3 runs to 15 residues. The germline CDR1 and CDR2 sequences are KGHDR and SFDVKD. The CDR3 spells CATRRAGGPADTQCF. For the CDR3, the DNA is TGTGCCACCAGGAGAGCGGGAGGGCCCGCAGATACGCAGTGTTTT.

For this clonotype: A much larger clone sits a single nucleotide away, making a read error possible. The rearrangement joins TRBV4-1 to TRBJ1-2; D is ambiguous. Germline V CDR1 and CDR2: MGHRA, YSYEKL. This CDR3 is 12 amino acids long. The CDR3 sequence: CASSPGRYGCTF. Written as DNA, the CDR3 is TGCGCCAGCAGCCCCGGACGTTATGGCTGCACCTTC.

In its sample, this clonotype was seen a few times. A much larger clonotype is one base distant, so this may be a read error. This sequence joins TRBV20-1 and TRBJ1-5, with a tentative D call TRBD1 (5 bases). The V end lost 5 bases, the J end lost 8 bases, and 16 bases lay between the germline ends. This CDR3 is 13 amino acids long. In germline, CDR1 is DFQATT, CDR2 SNEGSKA (reference sequence). CDR3 DNA: TGCAGTGCTTCCGGGGCCTCTGAAGAGCCCCAGCATTTT. Translation: CSASGASEEPQHF.

The chain employs TRBV5-1 and TRBJ2-2, with D unclear. The germline CDR1 and CDR2 sequences are SGHRS and YFSETQ. Trimming removed 6 bases from V and 4 bases from J, with 13 bases in between. CDR3 length: 14 amino acids. CDR3 loop: CASTLQQATGELFF. The CDR3 coding sequence is TGCGCCAGCACCCTGCAGCAGGCCACCGGGGAGCTGTTTTTT.

The J gene is TRBJ1-1, the V gene TRBV7-2, with D tentatively TRBD1 (6 bases). V lost 5 bases to trimming and J lost 3 bases, with 16 bases between them. CDR1 is SGHTA, CDR2 FQGNSA, per germline. CDR3 length equals 15 residues. CDR3 DNA: TGTGCCAGCAGCATAACGGCCAGGGGCGACACTGAAGCTTTCTTT. Translated, it gives CASSITARGDTEAFF.

In the case of this clonotype: A read error is likely, as this CDR3 ends without the conserved phenylalanine or tryptophan. It is unclear where the CDR3 begins or ends on the DNA, so no DNA is shown, and the CDR3 is as TCRdb lists it. The rearrangement joins TRBV7-9 to TRBJ2-1; the table's D call TRBD2 went unverified against the DNA. Germline V gives CDR1 SEHNR, CDR2 FQNEAQ (reference sequence). The CDR3 is 13 amino acids long, termini counted. The CDR3 loop is CASSQYDLAGPGL.

At least ten counts were recorded for this clonotype. This rearrangement joins TRBV7-2 to TRBJ2-3; D may correspond to TRBD1 or TRBD2 (5 bases each). The germline gives CDR1 SGHTA, CDR2 FQGNSA. The CDR3 spans 13 residues. The V end was cut by 4 bases, the J end by 7 bases, with 12 bases between. This chain's CDR3 is CASSSGTGNTQYF. The CDR3 nucleotides read TGTGCCAGCAGCTCGGGGACGGGGAATACGCAGTATTTT.

This clonotype was counted only a few times. The V gene is TRBV4-3, the J gene TRBJ1-4; possibly TRBD1 for D (5 bases). The germline CDR1 and CDR2 sequences are LGHNA and YSLEER. Trimming cost V 0 bases and J 7 bases, with 15 bases left between them. There are 16 residues in the CDR3. CDR3 nucleotides: TGCGCCAGCAGCCAAGATCTGACAAGGGGTTTTGAAAAACTGTTTTTT. Translated, it gives CASSQDLTRGFEKLFF.

This clonotype was detected a few times. This rearrangement joins TRBV7-9 to TRBJ1-6; D is perhaps TRBD1 (6 bases). V lost 5 bases and J lost 2, with 13 bases in between. CDR1 SEHNR and CDR2 FQNEAQ come from the germline V gene (reference sequence). The CDR3 is 16 residues long. The CDR3 coding sequence is TGTGCCAGCAGCCCAACGACAGGAGCCTATAATTCACCCCTCCACTTT. Translating it yields CASSPTTGAYNSPLHF.

The genes are TRBV5-1 and TRBJ2-1, with D perhaps TRBD1 (6 bases). Germline V lookup: CDR1 SGHRS, CDR2 YFSETQ. V shed 4 bases and J shed 3 bases, with 17 bases lying between them. CDR3 length equals 16 residues. CDR3 coding DNA: TGCGCCAGCAGCCCAGCGGACAGCCCTCTCTACAATGAGCAGTTCTTC. The encoded protein is CASSPADSPLYNEQFF.

The V gene is TRBV24-1, the J gene TRBJ2-7; perhaps TRBD2 as D (5 bases). This CDR3 is 13 amino acids long. V lost 1 base, J lost 6 bases, and 9 bases lay in between. Germline V CDR1 and CDR2: KGHDR, SFDVKD. CDR3 in amino acids: CATSDFSGSEQYF. CDR3 nucleotide sequence: TGTGCCACCAGTGATTTCAGCGGTTCCGAGCAGTACTTC.

This clonotype has more than one count but fewer than ten. The chain recombines TRBV18 with TRBJ1-1; tentative D call: TRBD1 (6 bases). Germline V gene lookup returns CDR1 KGHSH and CDR2 LQKENI. Trimming stripped 4 bases from V and 6 bases from J, with 12 bases between. The CDR3 spans 13 residues. The CDR3 DNA sequence: TGTGCCAGCTCACGGGACAACGGGCCTGAAGCTTTCTTT. Translated: CASSRDNGPEAFF. The full variable domain, in which reference TRBV18 and TRBJ1-1 provide the parts outside the CDR3, is NAGVMQNPRHLVRRRGQEARLRCSPMKGHSHVYWYRQLPEEGLKFMVYLQKENIIDESGMPKERFSAEFPKEGPSILRIQQVVRGDSAAYFCASSRDNGPEAFFGQGTRLTVV.

There are a few counts of this clonotype. The rearrangement joins TRBV5-1 to TRBJ1-1; 8 bases align to TRBD1. The CDR3 is 16 amino acids. The ends lost 0 bases at V and 5 bases at J; junction bases unmatched: 9. Germline CDR1 SGHRS, CDR2 YFSETQ. The CDR3 is CASSLGAGGAGTEAFF. DNA for the CDR3: TGCGCCAGCAGCTTGGGAGCAGGGGGCGCCGGGACTGAAGCTTTCTTT.

In this sample, this clonotype turned up a few times. The chain uses TRBV9 and TRBJ1-2; D is possibly TRBD1 (5 bases). Germline lookup yields CDR1 SGDLS and CDR2 YYNGEE. With 2 bases removed from V and 7 bases from J, the gap between germline ends came to 9 bases. This CDR3 has 12 amino acids. The DNA for the CDR3 is TGTGCCAGCAGCGTTGGCAGGGCTGGCTACACCTTC. It yields the protein CASSVGRAGYTF.

This clonotype was recorded many times. The genes are TRBV6-2 or TRBV6-3 and TRBJ2-3; a possible D gene is TRBD2 (5 bases). V lost 4 bases and J 0 bases, leaving 14 bases between the germline ends. The germline CDR1 and CDR2 sequences are MNHEY and SVGEGT. CDR3 length: 16 amino acids. The CDR3 DNA reads TGTGCCAGCAGTTCGTCGCGGGCCACTAGCACAGATACGCAGTATTTT. Translation gives CASSSSRATSTDTQYF.

The J gene is TRBJ2-2, the V gene TRBV7-2; no clear D gene. The ends were cut back, 3 bases at V and 3 bases at J, with 5 bases in the middle. The CDR3 loop spans 13 amino acids. Germline assignment: CDR1 SGHTA and CDR2 FQGNSA. The CDR3 DNA follows: TGTGCCAGCAGCTTTAGAGACACCGGGGAGCTGTTTTTT. It encodes CASSFRDTGELFF.

At least ten counts were recorded for this clonotype. V is TRBV20-1 and J is TRBJ2-5, with D possibly being TRBD2 (6 bases). The CDR3 has 12 amino acids. The germline V gene encodes CDR1 DFQATT and CDR2 SNEGSKA (reference sequence). Trimming shortened V by 6 bases and J by 5 bases, and 13 bases separated the two germline ends. CDR3 nucleotides: TGCAGTGCGGCAGACAGCGGGGAGACCCAGTACTTC. This encodes CSAADSGETQYF.

The chain combines TRBV20-1 with TRBJ1-1; TRBD1 is a possible D gene (5 bases). The CDR3 extends over 14 amino acids. Trimming removed 2 bases from V and 3 bases from J, with 13 bases in between. Per the germline V gene, CDR1 is DFQATT and CDR2 is SNEGSKA (reference sequence). CDR3: CSARHRSGDTEAFF. As DNA, the CDR3 is TGCAGTGCTAGACACAGGAGCGGTGACACTGAAGCTTTCTTT.

This clonotype was counted many times. As DNA, the CDR3 is TGCGCCAGCAGCCAAGAGTCTTGGGGGAGACCCACAGATACGCAGTATTTT. Amino acids: CASSQESWGRPTDTQYF. V usage is TRBV4-1 and J usage is TRBJ2-3; D assignment may be TRBD1 or TRBD2 (5 bases each). V was shortened by 0 bases and J by 2 bases, with 15 bases between the two germline ends. CDR3 size: 17 residues. From germline, CDR1 is MGHRA and CDR2 YSYEKL.

As for this clonotype: This likely comes from a read error, as the CDR3 has no conserved phenylalanine or tryptophan at its end. The chain couples TRBV6-5 to TRBJ2-6; D gene uncertain. The germline CDR1 and CDR2 sequences are MNHEY and SVGAGI. The CDR3 has 14 residues. The V end was cut by 2 bases, the J end by 2 bases, with 4 bases between. The CDR3 here is CASSYGPGANVLTL. In DNA form, the CDR3 reads TGTGCCAGCAGTTACGGGCCTGGGGCCAACGTCCTGACTCTC.

This clonotype was recorded many times. The chain joins TRBV5-1 to TRBJ2-7; perhaps D is TRBD1 or TRBD2 (5 bases each). The germline V and J ends were trimmed by 4 bases and 5 bases, with 31 bases remaining between them. There are 19 residues in the CDR3. From germline, CDR1 is SGHRS and CDR2 YFSETQ. The CDR3 region has the DNA TGCGCCAGCAGCCCCACCGGTTTGTCGGGGCAAAGAAAAGGGGACGAGCAGTACTTC. Its protein product is CASSPTGLSGQRKGDEQYF.

V gene TRBV12-3 or TRBV12-4 combines with J gene TRBJ1-1; D is unclear. Trimming took off 8 bases at V and 2 bases at J, with 15 bases between the two ends. CDR3 length equals 14 residues. CDR3 sequence: CASLAGDRNTEAFF. In DNA form, the CDR3 reads TGTGCCAGCTTAGCCGGGGATAGAAACACTGAAGCTTTCTTT.

The chain recombines TRBV15 with TRBJ1-1, with D uncertain. V was pared by 3 bases and J by 5 bases, with 16 bases between. CDR3 length: 15 amino acids. The germline V gene has CDR1 LNHNV and CDR2 YYDKDF (reference sequence). The CDR3 DNA reads as TGTGCCACCAGCAGGTCCTTTGGGCGGGAAACTGAAGCTTTCTTT. This codes for CATSRSFGRETEAFF.

This clonotype was seen more than once but under ten times. The chain couples TRBV7-9 to TRBJ2-7; 8 nucleotides line up with TRBD1. Trimming cost V 3 bases and J 0 bases; bases outside gene matches: 7. The CDR3 totals 16 residues. The germline V gene has CDR1 SEHNR and CDR2 FQNEAQ (reference sequence). CDR3 residues: CASSFSWTGTSYEQYF. DNA of the CDR3: TGTGCCAGCAGCTTCTCGTGGACAGGGACCTCCTACGAGCAGTACTTC. Full variable domain (rest looked up from reference TRBV7-9 and TRBJ2-7): DTGVSQNPRHKITKRGQNVTFRCDPISEHNRLYWYRQTLGQGPEFLTYFQNEAQLEKSRLLSDRFSAERPKGSFSTLEIQRTEQGDSAMYLCASSFSWTGTSYEQYFGPGTRLTVT.

In its sample, this clonotype was seen many times. The chain uses TRBV29-1 and TRBJ2-3, with 7 bases identical to TRBD1. The V gene's germline CDR1 is SQVTM and CDR2 ANQGSEA. V lost 4 bases and J lost 2; bases outside the gene matches: 6. The CDR3 consists of 14 residues. This CDR3 reads CSVAQGNPTDTQYF. DNA of the CDR3: TGCAGCGTTGCACAGGGGAACCCCACAGATACGCAGTATTTT.

This clonotype showed up many times. The chain links TRBV4-1 to TRBJ2-1; D is perhaps TRBD2 (5 bases). Germline CDR1 MGHRA, CDR2 YSYEKL. With 5 bases removed from V and 7 bases from J, the gap between germline ends came to 21 bases. CDR3 length: 16 residues. The CDR3 DNA reads TGCGCCAGCAGCTCCGGAGGTGCGCGAGGGCAAAATGAGCAGTTCTTC. Translating gives CASSSGGARGQNEQFF.

This chain connects TRBV20-1 to TRBJ2-3, with 8 bases matching TRBD1. Looked up from germline, CDR1 is DFQATT and CDR2 is SNEGSKA (reference sequence). This CDR3 region has 14 residues. Trimming cost V 4 bases and J 1 base; bases outside gene matches: 4. The CDR3 reads CSAKDRAGTDTQYF. The CDR3 DNA sequence: TGCAGTGCTAAGGACAGGGCGGGCACAGATACGCAGTATTTT.